Here is one T cell receptor beta chain with its context. The V gene's germline CDR1 is MGHRA and CDR2 YSYEKL. The CDR3 consists of 16 residues. V lost 0 bases and J lost 0, with 11 bases in between. The record originates from a study of immune evolution from preneoplasia to lung adenocarcinoma. This table comes from immunoSEQ multiplex PCR, and its TCRdb copy is limited to in-frame clones, with some not included. Of about 7,200 clones listed, roughly 79% are singletons. The source of this sequence is a person aged 65 to 79 with lung adenocarcinoma. The chain is built from TRBV4-1 and TRBJ1-1; D remains unclear. Sequenced: FFPE adjacent normal lung tissue. Written as DNA, the CDR3 is TGCGCCAGCAGCCAAGAGGCGCACCCCATGAACACTGAAGCTTTCTTT. Amino acid sequence: CASSQEAHPMNTEAFF.